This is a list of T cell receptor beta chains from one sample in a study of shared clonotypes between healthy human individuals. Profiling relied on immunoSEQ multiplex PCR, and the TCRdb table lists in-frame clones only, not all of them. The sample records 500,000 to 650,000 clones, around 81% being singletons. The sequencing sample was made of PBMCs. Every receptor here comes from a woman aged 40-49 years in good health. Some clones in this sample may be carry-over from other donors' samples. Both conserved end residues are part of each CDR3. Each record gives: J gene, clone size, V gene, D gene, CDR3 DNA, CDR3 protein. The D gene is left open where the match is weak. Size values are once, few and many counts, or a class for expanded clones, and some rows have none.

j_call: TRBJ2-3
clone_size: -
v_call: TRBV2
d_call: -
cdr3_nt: TGTGCCAGCAGTCCGGTGAGAGCGCTGGATACGCAGTATTTT
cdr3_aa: CASSPVRALDTQYF

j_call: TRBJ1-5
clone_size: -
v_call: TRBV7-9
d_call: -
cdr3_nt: TGTGCCAGCAGCCCGATGGGGTCGGGCAATCAGCCCCAGCATTTT
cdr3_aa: CASSPMGSGNQPQHF

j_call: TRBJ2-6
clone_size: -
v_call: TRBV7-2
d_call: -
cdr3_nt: TGTGCCAGCAGCTTAAACTCTGTTTGGGGGGCCAACGTCCTGACTTTC
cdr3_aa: CASSLNSVWGANVLTF

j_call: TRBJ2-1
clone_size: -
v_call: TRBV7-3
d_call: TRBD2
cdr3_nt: TGTGCCAGCAGCCCCGGGGCTAGCGGGAGGATGCACAATGAGCAGTTCTTC
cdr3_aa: CASSPGASGRMHNEQFF

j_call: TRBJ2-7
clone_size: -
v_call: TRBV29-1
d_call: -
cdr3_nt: TGCAGCGTTGTCCTGCCAGCCTACGAGCAGTACTTC
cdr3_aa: CSVVLPAYEQYF

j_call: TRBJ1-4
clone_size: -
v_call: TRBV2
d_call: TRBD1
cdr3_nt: TGTGCCAGCAGTGAAGCCCTAACAGGGGGTAATGAAAAACTGTTTTTT
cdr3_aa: CASSEALTGGNEKLFF

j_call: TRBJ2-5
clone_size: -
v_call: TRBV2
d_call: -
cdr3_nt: TGTGCCAGCAGTGAGCGCGCGGGGACCCAGTACTTC
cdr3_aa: CASSERAGTQYF

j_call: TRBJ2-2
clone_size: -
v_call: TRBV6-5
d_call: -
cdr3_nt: TGTGCCAGCACCACCGCACAGACCAACACCGGGGAGCTGTTTTTT
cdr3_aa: CASTTAQTNTGELFF

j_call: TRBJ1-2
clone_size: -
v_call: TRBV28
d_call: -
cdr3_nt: TGTGCCAGCGAAACCAACGGGGGCTACACCTTC
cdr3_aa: CASETNGGYTF

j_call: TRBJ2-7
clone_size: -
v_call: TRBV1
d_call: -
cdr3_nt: TGCACCAGCAGCCTAAGATTAGGGCGGGAGGACTACGAGCAGTACTTC
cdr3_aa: CTSSLRLGREDYEQYF

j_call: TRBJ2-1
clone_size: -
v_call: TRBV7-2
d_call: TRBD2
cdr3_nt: TGTGCCAGCAACTACGCGAGCGGGACGAATGAGCAGTTCTTC
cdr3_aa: CASNYASGTNEQFF

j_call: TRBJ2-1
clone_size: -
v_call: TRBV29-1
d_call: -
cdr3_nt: TGCAGCGTTGTTTTGGGAGTACGTGGTTCAGGGGCCAATGAGCAGTTCTTC
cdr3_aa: CSVVLGVRGSGANEQFF

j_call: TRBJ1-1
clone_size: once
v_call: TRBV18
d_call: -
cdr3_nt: TGTGCCAGCTCACCGACCCCCCAGGTGAACACTGAAGCTTTCTTT
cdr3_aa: CASSPTPQVNTEAFF

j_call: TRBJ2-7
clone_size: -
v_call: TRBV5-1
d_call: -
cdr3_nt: TGCGCCAGCAGCGGCGGAGCCCAATACGAGCAGTACTTC
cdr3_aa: CASSGGAQYEQYF

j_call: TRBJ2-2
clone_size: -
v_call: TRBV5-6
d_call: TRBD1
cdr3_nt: TGTGCCAGCAGCCGGGGCATGGGACAGGCCGACACCGGGGAGCTGTTTTTT
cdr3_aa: CASSRGMGQADTGELFF

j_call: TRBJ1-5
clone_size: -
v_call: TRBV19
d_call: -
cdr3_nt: TGTGCCAGTATTGACCGAGCGAGCAATCAGCCCCAGCATTTT
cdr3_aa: CASIDRASNQPQHF

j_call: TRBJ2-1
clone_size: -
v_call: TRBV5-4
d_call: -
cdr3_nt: TGTGCCAGCAGGACCGGGACTGGCCCCGCTGCGCAGTTCTTC
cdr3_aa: CASRTGTGPAAQFF

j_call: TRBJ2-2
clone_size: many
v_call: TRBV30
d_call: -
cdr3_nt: TGTGCCTGGAGTGGCACCGGGGAGCTGTTTTTT
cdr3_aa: CAWSGTGELFF

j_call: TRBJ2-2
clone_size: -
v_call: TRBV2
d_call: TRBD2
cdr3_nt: TGTGCCAGCAGTCAAACGACTAGCGGGGTCACCGGGGAGCTGTTTTTT
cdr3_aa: CASSQTTSGVTGELFF

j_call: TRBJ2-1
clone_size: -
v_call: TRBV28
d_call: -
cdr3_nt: TGTGCCAGCAGTTTAATAGGGAATGAGCAGTTCTTC
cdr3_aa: CASSLIGNEQFF

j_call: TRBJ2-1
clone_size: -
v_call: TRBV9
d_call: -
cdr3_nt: TGTGCCAGCAGCGTTCAGGGGATTGGTGAGCAGTTCTTC
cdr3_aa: CASSVQGIGEQFF

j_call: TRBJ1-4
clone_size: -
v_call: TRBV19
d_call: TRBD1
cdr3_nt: TGTGCCAGTATCGGTTACGGACAGGGGAATGAAAAACTGTTTTTT
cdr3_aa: CASIGYGQGNEKLFF

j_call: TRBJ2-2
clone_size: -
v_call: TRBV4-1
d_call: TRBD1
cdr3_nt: TGCGCCAGCAGCCAGAGGGACAGGGGGCATCTGGACACCGGGGAGCTGTTTTTT
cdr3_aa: CASSQRDRGHLDTGELFF

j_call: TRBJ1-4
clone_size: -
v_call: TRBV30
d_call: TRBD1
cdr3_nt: TGTGCCTGGAGTCGAGGGGGACAGACGAATGAAAAACTGTTTTTT
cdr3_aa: CAWSRGGQTNEKLFF

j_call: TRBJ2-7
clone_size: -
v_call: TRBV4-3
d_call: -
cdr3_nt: TGCGCCAGCAGCCATGGCGGGGTTGGGGGCTACGAGCAGTACTTC
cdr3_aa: CASSHGGVGGYEQYF

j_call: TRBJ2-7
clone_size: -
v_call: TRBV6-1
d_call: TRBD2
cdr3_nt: TGTGCCAGCAGTATACTAGCGGGAGCTCAGGAGCAGTACTTC
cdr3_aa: CASSILAGAQEQYF

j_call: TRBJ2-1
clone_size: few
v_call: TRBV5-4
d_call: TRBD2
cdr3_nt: TGTGCCAGCAGCTTAGAGCGGGAGGTGGGTAATGAGCAGTTCTTC
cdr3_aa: CASSLEREVGNEQFF

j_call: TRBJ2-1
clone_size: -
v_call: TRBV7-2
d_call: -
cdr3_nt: TGTGCCAGCATCGGACTGATCGGGACCTACAATGAGCAGTTCTTC
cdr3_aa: CASIGLIGTYNEQFF

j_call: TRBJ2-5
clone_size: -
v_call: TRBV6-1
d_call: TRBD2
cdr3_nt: TGTGCCAGCAGTGTAACCGGGGGGAGTGTGGCCCAGTACTTC
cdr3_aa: CASSVTGGSVAQYF

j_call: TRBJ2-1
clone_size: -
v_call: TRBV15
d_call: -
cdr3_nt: TGTGCCACCAGCAGGGGCTCGGGGAGGATCCCAAGCTCCTACAATGAGCAGTTCTTC
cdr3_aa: CATSRGSGRIPSSYNEQFF

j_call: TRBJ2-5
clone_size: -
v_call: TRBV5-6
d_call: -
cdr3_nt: TGTGCCAGCAGCTTATCGGGGGCTCAAGAGACCCAGTACTTC
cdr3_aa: CASSLSGAQETQYF

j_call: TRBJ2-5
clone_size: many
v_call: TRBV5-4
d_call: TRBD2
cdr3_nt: TGTGCCAGCAGCGGGACTAGCGGGGGGGGACCCCAGTACTTC
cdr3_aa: CASSGTSGGGPQYF

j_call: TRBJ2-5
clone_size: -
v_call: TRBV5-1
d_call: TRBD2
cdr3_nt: TGCGCCAGCAGGACATATCTAGCGGGATTGGAGACCCAGTACTTC
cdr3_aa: CASRTYLAGLETQYF

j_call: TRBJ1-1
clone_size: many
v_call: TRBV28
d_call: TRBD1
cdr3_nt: TGTGCCAGCAGTCGAAGGACAGGTGAAGCTTTCTTT
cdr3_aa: CASSRRTGEAFF

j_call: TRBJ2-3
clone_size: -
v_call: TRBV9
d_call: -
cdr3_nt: TGTGCCAGCAGCCCAGGGTTGGCGAAGTCAGATACGCAGTATTTT
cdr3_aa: CASSPGLAKSDTQYF

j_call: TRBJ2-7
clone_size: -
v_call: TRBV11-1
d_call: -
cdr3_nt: TGTGCCAGCAGCCCCGCTAGGCAGAGCTCCTACGAGCAGTACTTC
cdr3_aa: CASSPARQSSYEQYF

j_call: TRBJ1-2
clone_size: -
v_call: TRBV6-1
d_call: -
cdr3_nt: TGTGCCAGCAGTGAAGCTTCCAACTATGGCTACACCTTC
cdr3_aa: CASSEASNYGYTF

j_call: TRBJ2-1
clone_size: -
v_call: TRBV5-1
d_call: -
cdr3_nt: TGCGCCAGCAGCTTGGTTCCGGGACAAAGCTACAATGAGCAGTTCTTC
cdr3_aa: CASSLVPGQSYNEQFF

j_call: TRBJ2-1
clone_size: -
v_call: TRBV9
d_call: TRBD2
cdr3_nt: TGTGCCAGCAGCGCTAGCGGCTACAATGAGCGGTTCTTC
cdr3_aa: CASSASGYNERFF

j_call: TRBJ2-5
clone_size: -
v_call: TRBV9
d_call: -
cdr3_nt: TGTGCCAGCAGCCTCTCCGAAGTGGAGACCCAGTACTTC
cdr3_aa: CASSLSEVETQYF

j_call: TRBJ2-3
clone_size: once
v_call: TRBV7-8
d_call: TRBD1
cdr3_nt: TGTGCCAGCAGCTTCGACAGGGGGAGCACAGATACGCAGTATTTT
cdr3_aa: CASSFDRGSTDTQYF

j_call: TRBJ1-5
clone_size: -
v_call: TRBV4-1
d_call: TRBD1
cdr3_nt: TGCGCCAGCAGCCAAGAATTTGGGACAGCGATCAATCAGCCCCAGCATTTT
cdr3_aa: CASSQEFGTAINQPQHF

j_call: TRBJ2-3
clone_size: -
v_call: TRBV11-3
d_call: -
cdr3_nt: TGTGCCAGCAGCTTAGACAGAGCGACGCAGTATTTT
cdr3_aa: CASSLDRATQYF

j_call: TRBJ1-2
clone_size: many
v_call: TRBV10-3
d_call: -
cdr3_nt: TGTGCCATCAGGCCGACAGGCTCTGGCTACACCTTC
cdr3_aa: CAIRPTGSGYTF

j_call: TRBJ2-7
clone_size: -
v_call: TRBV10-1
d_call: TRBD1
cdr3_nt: TGCGCCAGCATGGGACAGGGTTACGAGCAGTACTTC
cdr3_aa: CASMGQGYEQYF

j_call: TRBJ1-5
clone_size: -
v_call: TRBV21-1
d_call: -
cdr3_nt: TGTGCCAGCAGCAAAGAAGTTAGGGGGATGAGCAATCAGCCCCAGCATTTT
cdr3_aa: CASSKEVRGMSNQPQHF

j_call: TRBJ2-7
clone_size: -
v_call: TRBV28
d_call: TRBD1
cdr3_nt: TGTGCCAGCAGTTTATGGGGGACAGGGGTGGACTACGAGCAGTACTTC
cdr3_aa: CASSLWGTGVDYEQYF

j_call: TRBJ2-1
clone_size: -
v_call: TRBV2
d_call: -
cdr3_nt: TGTGCCAGCAGTGGTTGGGGTGCGAATGAGCAGTTCTTC
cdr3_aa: CASSGWGANEQFF

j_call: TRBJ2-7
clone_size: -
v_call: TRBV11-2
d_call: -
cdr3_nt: TGTGCCAGCAGCTTAGATGCCAACTACGAGCAGTACTTC
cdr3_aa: CASSLDANYEQYF

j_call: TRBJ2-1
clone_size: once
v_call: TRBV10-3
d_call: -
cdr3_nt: TGTGCCATCAGTGTCTGGAACGAACCCCACAATGAGCAGTTCTTC
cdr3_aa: CAISVWNEPHNEQFF

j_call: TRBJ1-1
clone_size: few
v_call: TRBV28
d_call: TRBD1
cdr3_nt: TGTGCCAGCAGAGGGACAGGGGAGAACACTGAAGCTTTCTTT
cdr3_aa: CASRGTGENTEAFF

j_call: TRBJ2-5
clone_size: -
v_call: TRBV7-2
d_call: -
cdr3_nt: TGTGCCAGCAGCTTAGGTGACGGAGAGACCCAGTACTTC
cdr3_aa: CASSLGDGETQYF

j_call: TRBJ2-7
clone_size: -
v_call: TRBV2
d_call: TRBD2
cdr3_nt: TGTGCCAGCAGTAGACTAGCGGGAGAATACGAGCAGTACTTC
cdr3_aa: CASSRLAGEYEQYF

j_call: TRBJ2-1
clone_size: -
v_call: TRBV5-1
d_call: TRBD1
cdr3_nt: TGCGCCAGCAGCTTGGCCGGGACAGCATCCTACAATGAGCAGTTCTTC
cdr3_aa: CASSLAGTASYNEQFF

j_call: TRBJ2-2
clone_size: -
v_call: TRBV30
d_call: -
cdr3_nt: TGTGCCTACCTCTGGGTGAACACCGGGGAGCTGTTTTTT
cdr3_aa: CAYLWVNTGELFF

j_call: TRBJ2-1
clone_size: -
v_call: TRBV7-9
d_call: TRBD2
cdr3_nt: TGTGCCAGCAGCTTTCTGGGGACTAGCTTCGATGAGCAGTTCTTC
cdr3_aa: CASSFLGTSFDEQFF

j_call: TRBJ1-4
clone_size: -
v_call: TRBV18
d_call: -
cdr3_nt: TGTGCCAGCTCACGGGAGACAGCAACTAATGAAAAACTGTTTTTT
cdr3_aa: CASSRETATNEKLFF

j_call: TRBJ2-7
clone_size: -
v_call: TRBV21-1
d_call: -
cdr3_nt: TGTGCCAGCAGCAAAGAGAAGCGTATAGCCTCCTACGAGCAGTACTTC
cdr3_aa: CASSKEKRIASYEQYF

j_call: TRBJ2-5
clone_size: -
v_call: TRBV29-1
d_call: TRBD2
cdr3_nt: TGCAGCGTTAGAGCGGGACCCCAAGAGACCCAGTACTTC
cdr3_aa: CSVRAGPQETQYF